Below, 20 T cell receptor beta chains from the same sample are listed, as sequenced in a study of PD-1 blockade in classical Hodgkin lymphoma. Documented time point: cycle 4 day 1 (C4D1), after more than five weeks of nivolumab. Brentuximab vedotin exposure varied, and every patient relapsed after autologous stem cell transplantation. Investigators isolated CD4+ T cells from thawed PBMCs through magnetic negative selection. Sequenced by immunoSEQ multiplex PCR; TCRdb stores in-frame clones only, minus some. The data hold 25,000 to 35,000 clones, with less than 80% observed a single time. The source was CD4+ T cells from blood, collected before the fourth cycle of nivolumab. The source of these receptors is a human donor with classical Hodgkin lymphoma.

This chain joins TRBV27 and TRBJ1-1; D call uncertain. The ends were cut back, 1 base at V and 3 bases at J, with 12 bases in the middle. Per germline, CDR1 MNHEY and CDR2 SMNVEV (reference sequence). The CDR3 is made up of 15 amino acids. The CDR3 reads CASSLYYPGDTEAFF. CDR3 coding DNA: TGTGCCAGCAGTTTATATTATCCGGGAGACACTGAAGCTTTCTTT.

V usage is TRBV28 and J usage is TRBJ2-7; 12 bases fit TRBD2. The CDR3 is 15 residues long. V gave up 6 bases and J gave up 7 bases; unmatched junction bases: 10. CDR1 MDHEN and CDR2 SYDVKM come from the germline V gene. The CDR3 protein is CASRSTSGRLGEQYF. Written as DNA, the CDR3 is TGTGCCAGCAGGTCGACTAGCGGGAGACTAGGAGAGCAGTACTTC.

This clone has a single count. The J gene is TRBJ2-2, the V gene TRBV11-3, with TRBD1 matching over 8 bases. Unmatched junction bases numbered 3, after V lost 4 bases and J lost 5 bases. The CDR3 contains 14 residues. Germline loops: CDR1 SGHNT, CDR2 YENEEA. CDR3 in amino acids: CASSWTGLTGELFF. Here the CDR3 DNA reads TGTGCCAGCAGCTGGACAGGGCTTACCGGGGAGCTGTTTTTT.

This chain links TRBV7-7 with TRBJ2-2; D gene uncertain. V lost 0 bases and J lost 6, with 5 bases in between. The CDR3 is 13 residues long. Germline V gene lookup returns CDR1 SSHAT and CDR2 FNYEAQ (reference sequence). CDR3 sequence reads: CASSLAEAGELFF. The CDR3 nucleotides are TGTGCCAGCAGCTTAGCAGAGGCCGGGGAGCTGTTTTTT.

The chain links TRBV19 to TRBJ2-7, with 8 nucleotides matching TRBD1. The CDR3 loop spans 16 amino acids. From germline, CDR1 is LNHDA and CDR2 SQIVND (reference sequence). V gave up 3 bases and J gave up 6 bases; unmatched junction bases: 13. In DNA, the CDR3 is TGTGCCAGTAGTATTCCCCGCGGACAGGGAATTTTCGAGCAGTACTTC. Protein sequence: CASSIPRGQGIFEQYF.

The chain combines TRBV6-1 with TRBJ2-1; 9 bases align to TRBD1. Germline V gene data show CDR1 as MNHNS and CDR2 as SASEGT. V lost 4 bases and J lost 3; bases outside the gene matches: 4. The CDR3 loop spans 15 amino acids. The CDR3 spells CASSGQGGLYNEQFF. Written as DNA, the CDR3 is TGTGCCAGCAGTGGACAGGGGGGACTCTACAATGAGCAGTTCTTC.

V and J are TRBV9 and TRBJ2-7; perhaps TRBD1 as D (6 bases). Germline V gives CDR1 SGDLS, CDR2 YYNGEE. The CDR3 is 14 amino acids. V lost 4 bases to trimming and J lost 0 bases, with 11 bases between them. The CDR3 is CASSPDSSSYEQYF. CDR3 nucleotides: TGTGCCAGCAGCCCGGACAGTAGCTCCTACGAGCAGTACTTC.

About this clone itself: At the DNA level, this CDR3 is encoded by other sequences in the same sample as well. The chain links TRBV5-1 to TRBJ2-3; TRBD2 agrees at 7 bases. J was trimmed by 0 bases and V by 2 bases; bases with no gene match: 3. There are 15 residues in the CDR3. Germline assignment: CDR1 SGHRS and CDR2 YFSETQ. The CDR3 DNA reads TGCGCCAGCAGCTTAGGCGGGAGAAGCACAGATACGCAGTATTTT. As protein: CASSLGGRSTDTQYF.

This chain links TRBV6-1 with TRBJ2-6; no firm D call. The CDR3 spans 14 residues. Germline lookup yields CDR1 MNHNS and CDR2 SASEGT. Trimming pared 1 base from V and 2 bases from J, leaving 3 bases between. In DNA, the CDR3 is TGTGCCAGCAGTGAAGGCCCTGGGGCCAACGTCCTGACTTTC. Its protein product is CASSEGPGANVLTF.

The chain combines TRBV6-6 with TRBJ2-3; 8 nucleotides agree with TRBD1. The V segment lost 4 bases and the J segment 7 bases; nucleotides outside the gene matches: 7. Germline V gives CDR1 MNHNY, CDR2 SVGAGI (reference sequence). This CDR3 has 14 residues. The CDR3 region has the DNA TGTGCCAGCAGTTTGGCGCAGGGGGCTAATACGCAGTATTTT. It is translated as CASSLAQGANTQYF.

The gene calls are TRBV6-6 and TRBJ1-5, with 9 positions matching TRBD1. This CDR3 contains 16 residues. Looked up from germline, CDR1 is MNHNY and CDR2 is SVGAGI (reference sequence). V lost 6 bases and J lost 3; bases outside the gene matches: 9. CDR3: CASSTGTGTFNQPQHF. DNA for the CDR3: TGTGCCAGCAGCACCGGGACAGGGACGTTCAATCAGCCCCAGCATTTT.

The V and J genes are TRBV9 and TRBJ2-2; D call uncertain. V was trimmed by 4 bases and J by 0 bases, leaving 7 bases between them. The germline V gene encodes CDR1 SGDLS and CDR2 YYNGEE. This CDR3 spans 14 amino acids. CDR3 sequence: CASSTRTNTGELFF. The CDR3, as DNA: TGTGCCAGCAGCACACGGACGAACACCGGGGAGCTGTTTTTT.

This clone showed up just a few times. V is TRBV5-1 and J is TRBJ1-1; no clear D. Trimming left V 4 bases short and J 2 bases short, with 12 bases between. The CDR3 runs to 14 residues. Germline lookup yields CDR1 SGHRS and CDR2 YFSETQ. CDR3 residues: CASSKGAANTEAFF. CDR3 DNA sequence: TGCGCCAGCAGCAAGGGAGCTGCAAACACTGAAGCTTTCTTT.

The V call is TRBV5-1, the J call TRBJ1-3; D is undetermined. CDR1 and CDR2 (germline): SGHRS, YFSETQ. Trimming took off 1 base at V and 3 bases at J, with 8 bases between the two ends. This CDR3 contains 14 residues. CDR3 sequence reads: CASSLTGIGNTIYF. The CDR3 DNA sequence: TGCGCCAGCAGCTTGACGGGGATTGGAAACACCATATATTTT.

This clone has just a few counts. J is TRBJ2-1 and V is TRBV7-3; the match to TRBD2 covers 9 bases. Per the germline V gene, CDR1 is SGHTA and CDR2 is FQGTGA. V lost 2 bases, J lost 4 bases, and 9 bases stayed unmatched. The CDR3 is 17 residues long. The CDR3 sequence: CASSLLPTSGRYNEQFF. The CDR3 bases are TGTGCCAGCAGCTTACTCCCCACTAGCGGGCGTTACAATGAGCAGTTCTTC.

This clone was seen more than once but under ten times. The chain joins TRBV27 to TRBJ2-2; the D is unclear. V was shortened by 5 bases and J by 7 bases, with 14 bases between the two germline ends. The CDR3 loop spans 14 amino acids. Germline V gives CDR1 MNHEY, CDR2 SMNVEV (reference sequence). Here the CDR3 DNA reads TGTGCCAGCAGTCCCCGTGACGGATACGGGGAGCTGTTTTTT. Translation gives CASSPRDGYGELFF.

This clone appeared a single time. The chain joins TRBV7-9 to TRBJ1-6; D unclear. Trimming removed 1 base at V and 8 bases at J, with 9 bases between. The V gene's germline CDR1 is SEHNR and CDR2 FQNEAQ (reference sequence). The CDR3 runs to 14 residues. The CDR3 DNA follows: TGTGCCAGCAGCTTAGGGGCGAGGTATTCACCCCTCCACTTT. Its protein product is CASSLGARYSPLHF.

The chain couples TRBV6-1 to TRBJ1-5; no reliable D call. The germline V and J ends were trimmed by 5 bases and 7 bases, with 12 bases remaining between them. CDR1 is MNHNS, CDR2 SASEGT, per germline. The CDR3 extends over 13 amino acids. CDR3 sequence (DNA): TGTGCCAGCAGTCGCCCCGTCGACCAGCCCCAGCATTTT. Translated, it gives CASSRPVDQPQHF.

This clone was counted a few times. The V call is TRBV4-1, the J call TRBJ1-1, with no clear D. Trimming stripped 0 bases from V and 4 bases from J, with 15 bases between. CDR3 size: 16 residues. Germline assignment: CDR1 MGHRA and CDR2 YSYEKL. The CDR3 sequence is CASSQEPTLLGTEAFF. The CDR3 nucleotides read TGCGCCAGCAGCCAAGAGCCTACGCTTTTGGGCACTGAAGCTTTCTTT.

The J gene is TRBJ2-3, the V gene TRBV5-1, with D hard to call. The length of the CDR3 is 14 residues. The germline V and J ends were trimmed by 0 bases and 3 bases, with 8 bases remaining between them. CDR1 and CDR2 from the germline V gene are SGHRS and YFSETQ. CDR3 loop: CASSLGPPTDTQYF. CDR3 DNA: TGCGCCAGCAGCTTGGGACCTCCTACAGATACGCAGTATTTT.